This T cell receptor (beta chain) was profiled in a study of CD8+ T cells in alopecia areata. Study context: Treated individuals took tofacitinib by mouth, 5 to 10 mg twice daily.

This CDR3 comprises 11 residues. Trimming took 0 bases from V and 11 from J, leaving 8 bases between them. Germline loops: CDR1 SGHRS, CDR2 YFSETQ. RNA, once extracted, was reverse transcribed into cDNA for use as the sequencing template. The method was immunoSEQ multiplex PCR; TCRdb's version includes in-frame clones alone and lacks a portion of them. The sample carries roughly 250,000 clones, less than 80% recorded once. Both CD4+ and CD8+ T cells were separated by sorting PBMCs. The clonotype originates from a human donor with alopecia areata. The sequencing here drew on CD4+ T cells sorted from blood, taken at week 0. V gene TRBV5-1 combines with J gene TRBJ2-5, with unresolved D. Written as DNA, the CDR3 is TGCGCCAGCAGCTTGGACTTTCAACAGTACTTC. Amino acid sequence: CASSLDFQQYF.